This T cell receptor beta chain was sequenced during a study of T cells in Graves' hyperthyroidism and ophthalmopathy. Study results and limitations: The majority of expanded thyroid clonotypes above 0.001 also appeared in blood.

Patients were excluded because of uncontrolled infection, other autoimmune disease, pregnancy or lactation. Diagnoses were made from clinical symptoms, serum measures (thyroxine and TRAb), thyroid ultrasound and orbital computed tomography. Germline CDR1 MNHNY, CDR2 SVGAGI (reference sequence). The V segment lost 0 bases and the J segment 3 bases; nucleotides outside the gene matches: 3. The CDR3 covers 16 residues. This clonotype appeared a single time. What it recognizes is unknown. TCR beta CDR3 regions were amplified from RNA. TCR CDR3 underwent first-round RT-PCR with the HTBI primer set. TCRdb re-called the multiplex PCR reads with MiXCR, one entry per CDR3 protein. The table includes 500,000 to 650,000 distinct CDR3 sequences, 35% to 50% detected once.

This sequence was found in an adult woman with Graves' disease, either hyperthyroidism or ophthalmopathy (not recorded which). The chain uses TRBV6-6 and TRBJ1-5, with 9 positions matching TRBD1. The sequencing sample was made of peripheral blood or thyroid tissue (not recorded which). As DNA, the CDR3 is TGTGCCAGCAGTTACTCGGGACAGGGCCTCAATCAGCCCCAGCATTTT. It encodes CASSYSGQGLNQPQHF.